The 24 T cell receptor beta chains below come from one sample, sequenced in a study of shared clonotypes between healthy human individuals. Some clones are missing from TCRdb's copy, which holds only in-frame ones; the method was immunoSEQ multiplex PCR. This sample has a few million clones, with 80% to 95% found just once. The specimen sequenced was naive CD4+ T cells from PBMCs. As to subset: CD45RA+ positively selected. The source of these receptors is a man younger than 35 in good health. Some clones in this sample may be carry-over from other donors' samples.

The V call is TRBV5-1, the J call TRBJ2-1; perhaps TRBD1 as D (5 bases). CDR3 length: 17 amino acids. CDR1 is SGHRS and CDR2 is YFSETQ in the germline V gene. Trimming shortened V by 6 bases and J by 0 bases, and 19 bases separated the two germline ends. CDR3 coding DNA: TGCGCCAGCACCCCTTATCCGGACACCGTCTCCTACAATGAGCAGTTCTTC. Amino acids: CASTPYPDTVSYNEQFF.

The rearrangement links TRBV5-1 to TRBJ2-1; 11 bases are a match to TRBD2. With V trimmed by 0 bases and J by 4 bases, 6 bases remained unmatched. The CDR3 spans 17 residues. Germline lookup yields CDR1 SGHRS and CDR2 YFSETQ. CDR3 DNA: TGCGCCAGCAGCTTGGCTTATAGCGGGAGGGTTTACAATGAGCAGTTCTTC. It codes for CASSLAYSGRVYNEQFF.

The J gene is TRBJ1-1, the V gene TRBV5-1; D gene unclear. Germline V CDR1 and CDR2: SGHRS, YFSETQ. CDR3 size: 16 residues. The V end was cut by 0 bases, the J end by 0 bases, with 12 bases between. This CDR3 is CASSLGALGMNTEAFF. CDR3 coding DNA: TGCGCCAGCAGCTTGGGGGCTCTAGGGATGAACACTGAAGCTTTCTTT.

The chain employs TRBV7-3 and TRBJ2-5; tentative D call: TRBD1 (6 bases). The germline V gene encodes CDR1 SGHTA and CDR2 FQGTGA. V lost 2 bases to trimming and J lost 5 bases, with 12 bases between them. The CDR3 sequence is 14 residues long. CDR3 sequence (DNA): TGTGCCAGCAGCTTAGGCAGGGGAAGTGAGACCCAGTACTTC. Translated: CASSLGRGSETQYF.

The genes are TRBV5-6 and TRBJ2-2; tentative D call: TRBD1 (6 bases). Per germline, CDR1 SGHDT and CDR2 YYEEEE. CDR3 length: 16 amino acids. Trimming took off 5 bases at V and 2 bases at J, with 16 bases between the two ends. For the CDR3, the DNA is TGTGCCAGCAGTTTAGCCGGGACACCTAACACCGGGGAGCTGTTTTTT. Protein: CASSLAGTPNTGELFF.

This chain uses TRBV28 with TRBJ2-5, with 14 nucleotides matching TRBD2. Germline values: CDR1 MDHEN, CDR2 SYDVKM. Losses at the gene ends were 3 bases for V and 5 bases for J; bases not matched to a gene: 11. CDR3 size: 18 residues. The CDR3 loop is CASSFPMTSGRALETQYF. DNA for the CDR3: TGTGCCAGCAGTTTTCCCATGACTAGCGGGAGGGCCTTGGAGACCCAGTACTTC.

This chain connects TRBV19 to TRBJ1-5; 9 bases line up with TRBD1. Trimming removed 3 bases from V and 0 bases from J; junction bases left unmatched: 12. The CDR3 totals 19 residues. Germline lookup yields CDR1 LNHDA and CDR2 SQIVND (reference sequence). The DNA for the CDR3 is TGTGCCAGTAGTATCGAACTCGGGACAGGGATTATTAGCAATCAGCCCCAGCATTTT. Its protein product is CASSIELGTGIISNQPQHF.

Remarks on this clone: Distinct nucleotide sequences in the sample also encode this CDR3. The V and J genes are TRBV2 and TRBJ2-3, with D unclear. Germline V gene lookup returns CDR1 SNHLY and CDR2 FYNNEI. V was cut by 1 base and J by 4 bases, with 3 bases left in between. The CDR3 length is 12 residues. This chain's CDR3 is CASSEESDTQYF. As DNA, the CDR3 is TGTGCCAGCAGTGAAGAATCAGATACGCAGTATTTT. Looking up the rest from reference TRBV2 and TRBJ2-3 gives the full variable domain: EPEVTQTPSHQVTQMGQEVILRCVPISNHLYFYWYRQILGQKVEFLVSFYNNEISEKSEIFDDQFSVERPDGSNFTLKIRSTKLEDSAMYFCASSEESDTQYFGPGTRLTVL.

This chain joins TRBV5-1 and TRBJ2-2, with 8 bases lining up with TRBD1. CDR1 is SGHRS and CDR2 is YFSETQ in the germline V gene. There are 17 residues in the CDR3. V shed 5 bases and J 7 bases; nucleotides not matched to a gene: 16. The CDR3 nucleotides are TGCGCCAGCAGTTTATACCCCGGGACAGGTGGTAACGGGGAGCTGTTTTTT. The encoded protein is CASSLYPGTGGNGELFF.

The V gene is TRBV5-5, the J gene TRBJ1-2; a possible D gene is TRBD1 (6 bases). The CDR3 is 14 residues long. The V end lost 0 bases, the J end lost 7 bases, and 13 bases lay between the germline ends. Germline values: CDR1 SGHKS, CDR2 YYEKEE (reference sequence). Here the CDR3 reads CASSLAWGASGYTF. The CDR3 DNA is TGTGCCAGCAGCTTGGCGTGGGGGGCGTCTGGCTACACCTTC.

Turning to this clone: Other DNA sequences in the sample encode the same CDR3. The J gene is TRBJ2-7, the V gene TRBV20-1; no clear D. V was trimmed by 3 bases and J by 5 bases, leaving 8 bases between them. Germline V gene sequence: CDR1 DFQATT, CDR2 SNEGSKA (reference sequence). The CDR3 length is 11 residues. CDR3 nucleotides: TGCAGTGCTAGTTTGGCGGACGAGCAGTACTTC. It specifies CSASLADEQYF.

As concerns this clone: Other DNA sequences from this sample encode an identical CDR3 as well. This rearrangement joins TRBV7-2 to TRBJ2-3, with D hard to call. The V gene lost 2 bases and the J gene lost 5 bases, with 2 bases spanning the gap. The CDR3 length is 11 residues. Germline V gene lookup returns CDR1 SGHTA and CDR2 FQGNSA. CDR3 residues: CASSLIDTQYF. CDR3 DNA: TGTGCCAGCAGCTTAATAGATACGCAGTATTTT.

The chain couples TRBV28 to TRBJ2-3; 8 bases line up with TRBD1. The germline gives CDR1 MDHEN, CDR2 SYDVKM. V lost 10 bases, J lost 4 bases, and 16 bases stayed unmatched. This CDR3 spans 16 amino acids. CDR3 region: CATRLDRENFPDTQYF. The DNA for the CDR3 is TGTGCCACCCGGTTGGACAGGGAAAATTTCCCAGATACGCAGTATTTT.

J is TRBJ2-5 and V is TRBV6-1; D is ambiguous. V lost 7 bases and J 4 bases, leaving 13 bases between the germline ends. From germline, CDR1 is MNHNS and CDR2 SASEGT. CDR3 length: 13 amino acids. This CDR3 reads CASISLGRETQYF. CDR3 nucleotides: TGTGCCAGCATTTCCCTGGGAAGAGAGACCCAGTACTTC.

The chain uses TRBV7-2 and TRBJ1-5; 10 bases are a match to TRBD1. Germline CDR1 and CDR2: SGHTA and FQGNSA. The CDR3 contains 13 residues. With 6 bases clipped from V and 7 bases from J, the junction kept 3 bases outside the gene matches. The CDR3 sequence: CASRGQGRQPQHF. CDR3 nucleotides: TGTGCCAGCAGGGGACAGGGGAGGCAGCCCCAGCATTTT.

This chain joins TRBV28 and TRBJ2-3, with 9 bases matching TRBD2. V was clipped by 6 bases and J by 5 bases; unmatched bases: 15. The CDR3 totals 17 residues. CDR1 MDHEN and CDR2 SYDVKM come from the germline V gene. CDR3 coding DNA: TGTGCCAGCAGGTGGGCGCGGGAGGGGGAGTGGGTAGATACGCAGTATTTT. This translates into CASRWAREGEWVDTQYF. The full variable domain, completed using reference TRBV28 and TRBJ2-3, is DVKVTQSSRYLVKRTGEKVFLECVQDMDHENMFWYRQDPGLGLRLIYFSYDVKMKEKGDIPEGYSVSREKKERFSLILESASTNQTSMYLCASRWAREGEWVDTQYFGPGTRLTVL.

The chain is built from TRBV19 and TRBJ2-1, with 8 nucleotides matching TRBD2. The V and J ends lost 3 bases and 9 bases, in that order; junction bases with no gene match: 13. Germline assignment: CDR1 LNHDA and CDR2 SQIVND (reference sequence). The CDR3 runs 16 residues. This chain's CDR3 is CASSIQAGAPTGEQFF. CDR3 sequence (DNA): TGTGCCAGTAGTATCCAAGCGGGAGCCCCGACGGGTGAGCAGTTCTTC.

This chain joins TRBV5-1 and TRBJ2-7; 8 bases line up with TRBD1. There are 15 residues in the CDR3. Germline V CDR1 and CDR2: SGHRS, YFSETQ. Unmatched junction bases numbered 6, after V lost 1 base and J lost 3 bases. CDR3 DNA sequence: TGCGCCAGCAGCTTGAACGCAGGGGGCCACTACGAGCAGTACTTC. Protein sequence: CASSLNAGGHYEQYF. Full variable domain (rest looked up from reference TRBV5-1 and TRBJ2-7): KAGVTQTPRYLIKTRGQQVTLSCSPISGHRSVSWYQQTPGQGLQFLFEYFSETQRNKGNFPGRFSGRQFSNSRSEMNVSTLELGDSALYLCASSLNAGGHYEQYFGPGTRLTVT.

V usage is TRBV5-6 and J usage is TRBJ2-4; 13 bases line up with TRBD2. Germline V gene sequence: CDR1 SGHDT, CDR2 YYEEEE. This CDR3 spans 15 amino acids. Trimming took 4 bases from V and 7 from J; bases not matched to a gene: 5. CDR3 loop: CASSVLAGGLNIQYF. The CDR3 nucleotides read TGTGCCAGCAGCGTACTAGCGGGAGGGTTGAACATTCAGTACTTC.

The chain couples TRBV6-5 to TRBJ1-2; 8 nucleotides agree with TRBD1. V shed 4 bases and J 6 bases; nucleotides not matched to a gene: 13. CDR1 is MNHEY, CDR2 SVGAGI, per germline. This CDR3 region has 16 residues. This CDR3 reads CASSFQGAVAWDGYTF. The CDR3 DNA reads as TGTGCCAGCAGTTTTCAGGGGGCGGTGGCATGGGATGGCTACACCTTC.

The chain carries TRBV6-1 and TRBJ1-4, with TRBD1 identical over 9 bases. Germline trimming cut 8 bases from V and 6 bases from J; bases unmatched to any gene: 10. The CDR3 loop spans 15 amino acids. Germline CDR1 and CDR2: MNHNS and SASEGT. The chain's CDR3 is CASLRDREPYEKLFF. The DNA for the CDR3 is TGTGCCAGCCTACGGGACAGGGAACCGTATGAAAAACTGTTTTTT.

This chain joins TRBV10-3 and TRBJ1-5; 11 nucleotides match TRBD1. Germline-derived CDR1 and CDR2 are ENHRY and SYGVKD. J lost 5 bases, V lost 7 bases, and 7 bases had no gene match. There are 15 residues in the CDR3. Here the CDR3 DNA reads TGTGCCATCATAAACCGGGACAGGGGGGATCAGCCCCAGCATTTT. It is translated as CAIINRDRGDQPQHF.

This clone was counted once. The CDR3 sequence: CAISESLAGRTEAFF. As DNA, the CDR3 is TGTGCCATCAGTGAGTCGCTGGCGGGGCGCACTGAAGCTTTCTTT. The chain recombines TRBV10-3 with TRBJ1-1, with D possibly matching TRBD1 (5 bases). The CDR3 is 15 residues long. Germline CDR1 reads ENHRY; CDR2 reads SYGVKD. Trimming pared 0 bases from V and 4 bases from J, leaving 12 bases between.

This rearrangement joins TRBV30 to TRBJ1-5; TRBD1 agrees at 7 bases. Trimming at V came to 2 bases and at J to 2 bases, leaving 6 bases not matched to a gene. The germline V gene has CDR1 GTSNPN and CDR2 SVGIG (reference sequence). The CDR3 consists of 15 residues. The CDR3 DNA sequence: TGTGCCTGGAGTCCGACAGGGTGGCGCAATCAGCCCCAGCATTTT. Translation: CAWSPTGWRNQPQHF.